This T cell receptor beta chain is drawn from a study of identical twins. TCRdb independently ran MiXCR on the 5' RACE reads; one entry per CDR3 protein. The data hold under 350,000 distinct CDR3 sequences, with around 9.7% observed a single time. This clonotype was seen ten or more times. From germline, CDR1 is SGHRS and CDR2 YFSETQ. V gave up 0 bases and J gave up 9 bases; unmatched junction bases: 4. CDR3 length: 15 residues. This sample was also put to use in a study of yellow fever vaccine responses in identical twins.

This sequence originates from a woman between 18 and 30 years old in good health. The gene calls are TRBV5-1 and TRBJ1-6; 9 positions agree with TRBD1. The sequenced material came from CD8+ T cells sorted from blood. CDR3 amino acids: CASSLDRGPGSPLHF. Here the CDR3 DNA reads TGCGCCAGCAGCTTGGACAGGGGGCCTGGTTCACCCCTCCACTTT.